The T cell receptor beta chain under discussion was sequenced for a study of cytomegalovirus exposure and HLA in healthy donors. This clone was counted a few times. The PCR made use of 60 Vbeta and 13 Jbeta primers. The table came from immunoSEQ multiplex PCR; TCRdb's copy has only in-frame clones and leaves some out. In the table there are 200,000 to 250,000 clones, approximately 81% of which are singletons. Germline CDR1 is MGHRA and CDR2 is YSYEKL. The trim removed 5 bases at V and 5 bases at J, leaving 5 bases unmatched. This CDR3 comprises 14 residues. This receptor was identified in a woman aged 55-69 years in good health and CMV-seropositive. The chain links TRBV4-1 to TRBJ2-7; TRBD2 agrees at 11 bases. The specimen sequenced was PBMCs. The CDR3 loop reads CASSKLAGVDEQYF. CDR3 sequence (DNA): TGCGCCAGCAGCAAACTAGCGGGAGTCGACGAGCAGTACTTC.